This T cell receptor beta chain was recovered during a study of tumor-infiltrating lymphocytes in primary liver carcinoma. Broader study findings: Appearing in all five tumor regions was true of only about 7.5-24% of top clones.

The researchers produced TCR beta cDNA from approximately 540 ng total RNA with a constant-region primer. Each TCR beta library was derived from three nested multiplex PCR rounds that employed slightly modified ARM-PCR. PCR rounds one and two used TRBV1-TRBV30 forward primers with a C-beta reverse primer for around 9 cycles each. From the multiplex PCR reads, TCRdb called clonotypes with MiXCR, one entry per CDR3 protein. The data contain approximately 76,000 distinct CDR3 sequences, about 70% of them singletons. From around 18-30 mg of unsorted bulk tissue, DNA and RNA were co-extracted together. Germline assignment: CDR1 SGHKS and CDR2 YYEKEE (reference sequence). CDR3 size: 15 residues. As concerns this clonotype: Its specificity is unknown. The germline gene is not matched at one end of the junction; a read error may be the cause.

This TCR was sampled from a woman aged 55-69 years with primary liver carcinoma and hepatitis B virus infection. Sequencing used liver tumor tissue from sampling region 4. Stated subset: tumor region T4, right-lateral pole. V usage is TRBV5-5 and J usage is TRBJ2-2; tentatively, D is TRBD1 or TRBD2 (6 bases each). CDR3 DNA: TGTGCCGGCAGCCCCGGAGGGGGGAACACCGGGGGGCTGTTTTTT. Translation gives CAGSPGGGNTGGLFF.